These 20 T cell receptor beta chains came from one sample sequenced in a study of type 1 and type 2 diabetes patients. The PCR template was genomic DNA. Multiplex PCR with 30 forward and 13 reverse primers amplified the TCR beta CDR3. In TCRdb, the multiplex PCR reads were re-called with MiXCR into one record per CDR3 protein. The sample consists of about 250,000 distinct CDR3 sequences, around 47% of them appearing once. Sequenced sample: peripheral blood mononuclear cells (PBMCs). Receptor source: a man between 18 and 35 years old with type 2 diabetes.

This sequence joins TRBV7-2 and TRBJ1-2; 7 bases map to TRBD1. Trimming cost V 5 bases and J 5 bases; bases outside gene matches: 8. In germline, CDR1 is SGHTA, CDR2 FQGNSA. The CDR3 contains 14 residues. The CDR3 coding sequence is TGTGCCAGCAGCCGACCCGGACAGGAGTATGGCTACACCTTC. Protein sequence: CASSRPGQEYGYTF.

The chain uses TRBV9 and TRBJ2-7, with 8 bases fitting TRBD2. V lost 3 bases and J lost 7; bases outside the gene matches: 12. Per germline, CDR1 SGDLS and CDR2 YYNGEE. The length of the CDR3 is 15 residues. CDR3 in amino acids: CASSASGGAGWEQYF. The CDR3, as DNA: TGTGCCAGCAGCGCATCGGGAGGGGCGGGTTGGGAGCAGTACTTC.

This chain uses TRBV12-3 or TRBV12-4 with TRBJ1-2, with D maybe TRBD1 (5 bases). The CDR3 consists of 14 residues. V lost 3 bases and J lost 8, with 16 bases in between. CDR3 protein: CASSFTVGVKGYTF. The CDR3 bases are TGTGCCAGCAGTTTTACTGTGGGGGTAAAGGGCTACACCTTC.

V gene TRBV4-2 combines with J gene TRBJ2-7, with D possibly TRBD1 on 7 matching bases. This CDR3 spans 14 amino acids. V lost 5 bases and J lost 4, with 15 bases in between. Looked up from germline, CDR1 is LGHNA and CDR2 is YNFKEQ. The CDR3 sequence: CASSFGQAGYEQYF. CDR3 coding DNA: TGTGCCAGCAGCTTTGGACAGGCGGGGTACGAGCAGTACTTC.

The rearrangement links TRBV11-2 to TRBJ1-2; 7 bases match TRBD1. The trim removed 1 base at V and 8 bases at J, leaving 4 bases unmatched. Germline lookup yields CDR1 SGHAT and CDR2 FQNNGV. The CDR3 covers 13 residues. The CDR3 is CASSLGDSEGYTF. The CDR3 DNA reads as TGTGCCAGCAGCTTAGGGGACAGCGAGGGCTACACCTTC.

This rearrangement joins TRBV10-3 to TRBJ1-1; a possible D gene is TRBD1 (5 bases). The germline V gene has CDR1 ENHRY and CDR2 SYGVKD. The CDR3 length is 13 residues. V lost 4 bases to trimming and J lost 6 bases, with 12 bases between them. CDR3 in DNA: TGTGCCATCAGTGGGACAAGCGATTCTGAAGCTTTCTTT. Encoded protein: CAISGTSDSEAFF.

CDR3 protein: CASSSQASGGYNEQFF. The CDR3 DNA reads as TGCGCCAGCAGCTCCCAGGCTAGCGGGGGCTACAATGAGCAGTTCTTC. This rearrangement joins TRBV5-1 to TRBJ2-1; 10 nucleotides agree with TRBD2. With V trimmed by 3 bases and J by 3 bases, 6 bases remained unmatched. This CDR3 spans 16 amino acids. The germline V gene encodes CDR1 SGHRS and CDR2 YFSETQ.

V usage is TRBV4-1 and J usage is TRBJ1-6; 7 nucleotides line up with TRBD1. The germline CDR1 and CDR2 sequences are MGHRA and YSYEKL. V shed 1 base and J 9 bases; nucleotides not matched to a gene: 9. The CDR3 extends over 16 amino acids. DNA of the CDR3: TGCGCCAGCAGCCAAGTCACGAAGCCAGGGGGTTCACCCCTCCACTTT. Translating gives CASSQVTKPGGSPLHF.

This rearrangement joins TRBV2 to TRBJ2-3; D gene unclear. CDR1 is SNHLY and CDR2 is FYNNEI in the germline V gene. The germline V and J ends were trimmed by 8 bases and 2 bases, with 11 bases remaining between them. This CDR3 is 13 amino acids long. CDR3 DNA sequence: TGTGCCAGCTCTAGAGCGATCACAGATACGCAGTATTTT. Amino acid sequence: CASSRAITDTQYF.

This chain joins TRBV5-1 and TRBJ2-7, with D possibly TRBD2 on 6 matching bases. This CDR3 region has 15 residues. The germline gives CDR1 SGHRS, CDR2 YFSETQ. Trimming stripped 1 base from V and 0 bases from J, with 11 bases between. CDR3 DNA: TGCGCCAGCAGCTTGCTAGCGTCTGACTCCTACGAGCAGTACTTC. This codes for CASSLLASDSYEQYF.

In regard to this clonotype: No DNA is shown, since the ends of the CDR3 on it are uncertain; the CDR3 is the one TCRdb lists. This sequence joins TRBV7-2 and TRBJ2-2; TRBD1 is the table's D call, not checked against the DNA. CDR1 SGHTA and CDR2 FQGNSA come from the germline V gene. The CDR3 adds up to 21 amino acids, both ends counted. The CDR3 region is CASSRTEYEQYFGPGTGELFF.

The chain is built from TRBV19 and TRBJ2-7; the D gene could be TRBD1 or TRBD2 (5 bases each). This CDR3 is 17 amino acids long. Trimming removed 3 bases at V and 6 bases at J, with 24 bases between. CDR1 LNHDA and CDR2 SQIVND come from the germline V gene (reference sequence). Here the CDR3 DNA reads TGTGCCAGTAGTATTCGGCCCAGGTCCGAGGGGCTGGGCGAGCAGTACTTC. Encoded protein: CASSIRPRSEGLGEQYF.

This clonotype was seen a single time. The chain combines TRBV29-1 with TRBJ1-2; D is possibly TRBD1 (5 bases). The length of the CDR3 is 12 residues. V was clipped by 4 bases and J by 6 bases, with 12 bases between them. Germline loops: CDR1 SQVTM, CDR2 ANQGSEA. The CDR3 reads CSVVGGVDGYTF. In nucleotides, the CDR3 is TGCAGCGTTGTGGGGGGGGTGGATGGCTACACCTTC.

This chain connects TRBV7-3 to TRBJ1-6, with D maybe TRBD1 (5 bases). V was trimmed by 2 bases and J by 9 bases, leaving 11 bases between them. The CDR3 is 14 residues long. Germline CDR1 and CDR2: SGHTA and FQGTGA. The CDR3 bases are TGTGCCAGCAGCTTACAGGGTACGAGTTCACCCCTCCACTTT. It encodes CASSLQGTSSPLHF. Variable domain in full (rest from reference TRBV7-3 and TRBJ1-6): GAGVSQTPSNKVTEKGKYVELRCDPISGHTALYWYRQSLGQGPEFLIYFQGTGAADDSGLPNDRFFAVRPEGSVSTLKIQRTERGDSAVYLCASSLQGTSSPLHFGNGTRLTVT.

This chain uses TRBV12-3 or TRBV12-4 with TRBJ1-2, with 7 positions matching TRBD1. The trim removed 5 bases at V and 8 bases at J, leaving 5 bases unmatched. The CDR3 is 12 amino acids. CDR3 DNA: TGTGCCAGCAGTCCGGGGACAGTAGGCTACACCTTC. This codes for CASSPGTVGYTF.

In the case of this clonotype: One end of the junction fails to match germline, which may point to a read error. This chain links TRBV28 with TRBJ2-7; 8 bases line up with TRBD2. The CDR3 runs 16 residues. Germline lookup yields CDR1 MDHEN and CDR2 SYDVKM. CDR3 protein: CASSWDGSGGSCEQYF. CDR3 in DNA: TGTGCCAGCAGCTGGGATGGGAGCGGGGGCTCCTGCGAGCAGTACTTC.

The gene calls are TRBV6-4 and TRBJ2-5, with TRBD2 identical over 11 bases. This CDR3 has 15 residues. Germline V CDR1 and CDR2: MRHNA, SNTAGT. Trimming took 3 bases from V and 1 from J; bases not matched to a gene: 1. The CDR3 nucleotides read TGTGCCAGCAGTGAAACTAGCGGGGGCCAAGAGACCCAGTACTTC. Amino acids: CASSETSGGQETQYF.

Worth noting for this clonotype: This CDR3 fails to terminate in the conserved phenylalanine or tryptophan, so it likely reflects a read error. The rearrangement uses TRBV4-2 and TRBJ1-1; tentative D call: TRBD1 (5 bases). Germline loops: CDR1 LGHNA, CDR2 YNFKEQ. This CDR3 spans 15 amino acids. Trimming removed 0 bases from V and 5 bases from J, with 13 bases in between. The chain's CDR3 is CASSQEGPGQTEAFY. The CDR3 nucleotides read TGTGCCAGCAGCCAAGAGGGACCAGGGCAAACTGAAGCTTTCTAT.

This clonotype was detected a few times. The chain has TRBV12-3 or TRBV12-4 and TRBJ1-6; D not resolved. The V end lost 2 bases, the J end lost 7 bases, and 12 bases lay between the germline ends. The CDR3 has 15 residues. The CDR3 reads CASSLWRGRNSPLHF. The DNA of the CDR3 is TGTGCCAGCAGTTTATGGCGAGGCAGAAATTCACCCCTCCACTTT.

The V and J genes are TRBV7-3 and TRBJ1-2; the D is unclear. Germline CDR1 and CDR2: SGHTA and FQGTGA. The CDR3 sequence is 13 residues long. V lost 5 bases, J lost 6 bases, and 13 bases lay in between. CDR3 in amino acids: CASSAGDFHGYTF. The DNA for the CDR3 is TGTGCCAGCAGCGCCGGGGATTTCCATGGCTACACCTTC.